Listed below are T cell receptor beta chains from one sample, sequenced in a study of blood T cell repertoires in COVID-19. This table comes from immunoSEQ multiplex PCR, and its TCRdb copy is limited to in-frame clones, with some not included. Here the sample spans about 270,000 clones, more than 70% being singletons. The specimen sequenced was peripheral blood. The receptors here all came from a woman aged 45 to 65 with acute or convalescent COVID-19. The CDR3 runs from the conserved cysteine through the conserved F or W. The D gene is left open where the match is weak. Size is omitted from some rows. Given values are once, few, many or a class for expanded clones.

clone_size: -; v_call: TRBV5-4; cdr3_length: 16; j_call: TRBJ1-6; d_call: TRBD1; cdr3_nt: TGTGCCAGCAGCTCCCCCCGGGACAGCCCTGCTTCGGGCCTCCACTTT; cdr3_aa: CASSSPRDSPASGLHF
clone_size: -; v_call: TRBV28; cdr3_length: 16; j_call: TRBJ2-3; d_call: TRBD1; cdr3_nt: TGTGCCAGCAGGGGAGAGACAGGGCCCAGCACAGATACGCAGTATTTT; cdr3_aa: CASRGETGPSTDTQYF
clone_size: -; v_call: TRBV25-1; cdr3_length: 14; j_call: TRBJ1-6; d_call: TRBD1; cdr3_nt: TGTGCCAGCAGACCGACAGGGCTGGATTCACCCCTCCACTTT; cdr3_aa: CASRPTGLDSPLHF
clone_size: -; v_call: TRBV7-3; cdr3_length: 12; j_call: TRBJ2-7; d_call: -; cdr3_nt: TGTGCCAGCAGCCTCCCCCCCGGCGAGCAGTACTTC; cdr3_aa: CASSLPPGEQYF
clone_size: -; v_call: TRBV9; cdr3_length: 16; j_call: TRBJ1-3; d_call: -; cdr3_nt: TGTGCCAGCAGCGTAGACTTCCGGGTAACTGGAAACACCATATATTTT; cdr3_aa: CASSVDFRVTGNTIYF
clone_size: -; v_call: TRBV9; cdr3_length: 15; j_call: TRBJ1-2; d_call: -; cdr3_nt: TGTGCCAGCAGCGTAGGGGTCGGGATGGGCTATGGCTACACCTTC; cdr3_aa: CASSVGVGMGYGYTF
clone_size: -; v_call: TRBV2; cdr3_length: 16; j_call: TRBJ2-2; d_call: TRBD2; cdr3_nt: TGTGCCAGCAGTCCTACTAGCGGGAGATTGATCGGGGAGCTGTTTTTT; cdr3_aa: CASSPTSGRLIGELFF
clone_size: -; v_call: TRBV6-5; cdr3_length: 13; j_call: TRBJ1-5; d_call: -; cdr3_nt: TGTGCCAGCAGGCAGGGTAGCAATCAGCCCCAGCATTTT; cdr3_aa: CASRQGSNQPQHF
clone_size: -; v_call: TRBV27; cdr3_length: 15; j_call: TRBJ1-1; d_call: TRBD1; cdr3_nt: TGTGCCAGCAGGTCACCGGGACAGGGGGCTGCTGAAGCTTTCTTT; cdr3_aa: CASRSPGQGAAEAFF
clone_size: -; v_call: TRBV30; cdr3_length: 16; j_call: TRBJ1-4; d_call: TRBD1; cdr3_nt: TGTGCCTGGAGTACCCCATCGGGACAGACAAATGAAAAACTGTTTTTT; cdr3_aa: CAWSTPSGQTNEKLFF
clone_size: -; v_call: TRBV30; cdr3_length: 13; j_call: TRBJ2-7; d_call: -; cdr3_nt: TGTGCCTGGAGTGTAGCCGGACACTACGAGCAGTACTTC; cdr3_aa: CAWSVAGHYEQYF
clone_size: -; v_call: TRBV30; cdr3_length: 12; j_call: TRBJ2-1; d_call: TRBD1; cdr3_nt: TGTGCCTGGAGTGTACCCAGGGGGAGTAAGTTCTTC; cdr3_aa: CAWSVPRGSKFF
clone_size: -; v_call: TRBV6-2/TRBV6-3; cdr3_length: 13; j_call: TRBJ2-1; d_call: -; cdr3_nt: TGTGCCAGCAGTTTACGACAGCTCAATGAGCAGTTCTTC; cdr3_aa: CASSLRQLNEQFF
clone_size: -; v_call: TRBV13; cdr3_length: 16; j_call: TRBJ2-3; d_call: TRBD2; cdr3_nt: TGTGCCAGCAGCTTAGGGGGACTAGCGGGAGTTGATACGCAGTATTTT; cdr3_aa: CASSLGGLAGVDTQYF
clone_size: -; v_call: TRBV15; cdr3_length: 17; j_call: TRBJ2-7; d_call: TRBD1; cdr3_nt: TGTGCCACCAGCAGAGGCCTTGGGACAGTTCTCTCCTACGAGCAGTACTTC; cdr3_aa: CATSRGLGTVLSYEQYF
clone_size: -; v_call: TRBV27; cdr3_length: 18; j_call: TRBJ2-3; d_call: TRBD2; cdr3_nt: TGTGCCAGCAGTCAGCCCCCGGGACTAGCGGGAGGGGGAGATACGCAGTATTTT; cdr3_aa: CASSQPPGLAGGGDTQYF
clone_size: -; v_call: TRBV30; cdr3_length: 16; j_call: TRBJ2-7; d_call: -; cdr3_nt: TGTGCCTGGAGAGGGCCTCTGAGGGCCAACCCCTACGAGCAGTACTTC; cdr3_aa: CAWRGPLRANPYEQYF
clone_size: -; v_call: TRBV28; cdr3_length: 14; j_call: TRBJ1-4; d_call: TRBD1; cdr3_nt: TGTGCCAGCAGCACCGGACAGGGGTGGGAAAAACTGTTTTTT; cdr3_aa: CASSTGQGWEKLFF
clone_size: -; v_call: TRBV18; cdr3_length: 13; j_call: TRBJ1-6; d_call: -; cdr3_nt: TGTGCCAGCTCACCCTCGAGGGATTCACCCCTCCACTTT; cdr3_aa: CASSPSRDSPLHF
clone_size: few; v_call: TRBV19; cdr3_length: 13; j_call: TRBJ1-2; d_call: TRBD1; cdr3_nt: TGTGCCGTTAGGCGGACAGGGAACTATGGCTACACCTTC; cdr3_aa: CAVRRTGNYGYTF
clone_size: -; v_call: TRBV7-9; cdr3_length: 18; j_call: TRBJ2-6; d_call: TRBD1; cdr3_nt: TGTGCCAGCAGCTCCCGAAAGACAGGGACAGCTGGGGCCAACGTCCTGACTTTC; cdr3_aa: CASSSRKTGTAGANVLTF
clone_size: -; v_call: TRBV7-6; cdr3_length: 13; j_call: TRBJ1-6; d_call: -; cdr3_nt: TGTGCCAGCAGCTTAGAACTTAATTCACCCCTCCACTTT; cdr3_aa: CASSLELNSPLHF
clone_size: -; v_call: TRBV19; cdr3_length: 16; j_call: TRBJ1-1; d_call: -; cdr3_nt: TGTGCCAGTAGTTCGGCCCAGGGGAGGGGCGGCACTGAAGCTTTCTTT; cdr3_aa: CASSSAQGRGGTEAFF
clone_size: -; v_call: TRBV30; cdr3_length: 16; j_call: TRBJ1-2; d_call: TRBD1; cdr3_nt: TGTGCCTGCCCTGAGACAGGGTTGGGGACTTTCGGGGGCTACACCTTC; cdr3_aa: CACPETGLGTFGGYTF
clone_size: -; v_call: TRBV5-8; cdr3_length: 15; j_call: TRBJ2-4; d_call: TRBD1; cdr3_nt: TGTGCCAGCTTCGGGACAGGGCTAGCCAAAAACATTCAGTACTTC; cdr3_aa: CASFGTGLAKNIQYF
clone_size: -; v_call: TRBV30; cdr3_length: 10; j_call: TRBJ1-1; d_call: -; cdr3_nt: TGTGCCTGGGGACAGCGGTGGGCTTTCTTT; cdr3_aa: CAWGQRWAFF
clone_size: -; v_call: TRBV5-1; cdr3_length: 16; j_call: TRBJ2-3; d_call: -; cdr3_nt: TGCGCCAGCAGCTTGGCGGGCCCCGCCCGGGGAGATACGCAGTATTTT; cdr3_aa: CASSLAGPARGDTQYF
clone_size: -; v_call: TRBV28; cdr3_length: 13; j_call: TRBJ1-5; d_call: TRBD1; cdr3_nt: TGTGCCAGCAGCGACAGGGTCTGGCAGCCCCAGCATTTT; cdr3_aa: CASSDRVWQPQHF
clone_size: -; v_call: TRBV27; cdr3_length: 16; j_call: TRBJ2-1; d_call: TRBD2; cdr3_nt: TGTGCCAGCAGTTTATTGGCGGGAGGGACCTCGAATGAGCAGTTCTTC; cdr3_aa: CASSLLAGGTSNEQFF